The 32 T cell receptor beta chains below all came from one sample that was sequenced in a study of shared T cell receptors in the human thymus. The data were produced by immunoSEQ multiplex PCR, yet TCRdb's version contains in-frame clones alone and is incomplete. Of roughly 710,000 clones detected, roughly 88% appear once; the ten largest clones hold approximately 0.01%. The data also belong to a second study, concerning human thymus T cells.

Sample: thymocytes. The receptors originated from a girl in the first two years of life with a congenital heart defect.

This sequence joins TRBV19 and TRBJ1-3; D unresolved. Deletions cut 4 bases from V and 0 bases from J, with 25 bases between. Germline loops: CDR1 LNHDA, CDR2 SQIVND (reference sequence). The CDR3 covers 20 residues. The CDR3 region is CASSTKNTTSDGSSGNTIYF. The CDR3 nucleotides are TGTGCCAGTAGTACAAAGAACACGACCTCTGACGGGAGCTCTGGAAACACCATATATTTT.

This clone was seen only once. The chain joins TRBV12-5 to TRBJ1-6; 9 bases agree with TRBD1. With V trimmed by 5 bases and J by 11 bases, 25 bases remained unmatched. This CDR3 has 20 residues. Germline assignment: CDR1 LGHNT and CDR2 FRNRAP. In nucleotides, the CDR3 is TGTGCTAGTGGTCCGCCGACAGTCCCGGGACAGGGCCTTTCGGGTACACCCCTCCACTTT. Residues: CASGPPTVPGQGLSGTPLHF.

The chain uses TRBV6-5 and TRBJ2-4; 7 nucleotides agree with TRBD1. Germline CDR1 MNHEY, CDR2 SVGAGI. The CDR3 loop spans 15 amino acids. J lost 2 bases, V lost 5 bases, and 6 bases had no gene match. CDR3 region: CASSRLTGTKNIQYF. The CDR3 DNA reads as TGTGCCAGCAGTCGCCTGACAGGGACCAAAAACATTCAGTACTTC.

This clone was seen only once. V gene TRBV28 combines with J gene TRBJ1-5; possible D gene TRBD1, 5 bases. Deletions cut 1 base from V and 1 base from J, with 11 bases between. CDR3 length: 16 residues. CDR1 is MDHEN, CDR2 SYDVKM, per germline. The DNA of the CDR3 is TGTGCCAGCAGTTTATCGGTGCGGACAAGCAATCAGCCCCAGCATTTT. Its protein is CASSLSVRTSNQPQHF.

J is TRBJ2-3 and V is TRBV14; TRBD2 matches 10 bases. This CDR3 has 15 residues. CDR1 SGHDN and CDR2 FVKESK come from the germline V gene. The junction had 4 bases not matched to a gene; V was cut back by 4 bases and J by 3 bases. The CDR3 loop reads CASSRSGGLTDTQYF. The CDR3 DNA follows: TGTGCCAGCAGCCGTAGCGGGGGGTTAACAGATACGCAGTATTTT.

The V and J genes are TRBV6-1 and TRBJ1-4; 7 nucleotides line up with TRBD1. Germline V gene sequence: CDR1 MNHNS, CDR2 SASEGT. V lost 1 base and J lost 0; bases outside the gene matches: 5. The CDR3 is 17 residues long. The CDR3 here is CASSEGWDRSTNEKLFF. The DNA for the CDR3 is TGTGCCAGCAGTGAAGGTTGGGACAGATCAACTAATGAAAAACTGTTTTTT.

The gene calls are TRBV4-3 and TRBJ1-2; D remains unclear. Trimming left V 1 base short and J 5 bases short, with 14 bases between. Germline V gene sequence: CDR1 LGHNA, CDR2 YSLEER. This CDR3 has 15 residues. The CDR3 DNA is TGCGCCAGCAGCCAAGTCTCCCAGGCGTGGTATGGCTACACCTTC. Translated, it gives CASSQVSQAWYGYTF.

The V gene is TRBV28, the J gene TRBJ1-4; no clear D gene. Between the trimmed V and J ends, which lost 2 bases and 3 bases, there was a span of 13 bases. The germline CDR1 and CDR2 sequences are MDHEN and SYDVKM. The CDR3 runs 16 residues. CDR3 amino acids: CASSLDISSSNEKLFF. The CDR3 nucleotides read TGTGCCAGCAGTTTAGACATTAGTAGTTCTAATGAAAAACTGTTTTTT.

The chain combines TRBV27 with TRBJ2-3, with 14 bases matching TRBD2. This CDR3 is built from 16 residues. CDR1 and CDR2 (germline): MNHEY, SMNVEV (reference sequence). CDR3 bases: TGTTCACACCGGACTAGCGGGGGGATTAGCACAGATACGCAGTATTTT. It translates to CSHRTSGGISTDTQYF.

In its sample, this clone was seen once. This chain uses TRBV5-7 with TRBJ1-3; a possible D gene is TRBD1 (6 bases). TRBV5-7 is classed as an ORF, of uncertain function. V was shortened by 5 bases and J by 0 bases, with 12 bases between the two germline ends. This CDR3 region has 15 residues. The CDR3 sequence: CASRYGGLSGNTIYF. In DNA form, the CDR3 reads TGTGCCAGCAGATACGGGGGGCTCTCTGGAAACACCATATATTTT.

The chain combines TRBV7-6 with TRBJ1-1; possible D gene TRBD1, 5 bases. This CDR3 has 17 amino acids. The ends were cut back, 3 bases at V and 1 base at J, with 18 bases in the middle. Germline-derived CDR1 and CDR2 are SGHVS and FNYEAQ. The CDR3 protein is CASSLAPRGRANTEAFF. The CDR3 region has the DNA TGTGCCAGCAGCTTGGCCCCGCGGGGGAGGGCGAACACTGAAGCTTTCTTT. Together with reference TRBV7-6 and TRBJ1-1, the CDR3 gives the full variable domain: GAGVSQSPRYKVTKRGQDVALRCDPISGHVSLYWYRQALGQGPEFLTYFNYEAQQDKSGLPNDRFSAERPEGSISTLTIQRTEQRDSAMYRCASSLAPRGRANTEAFFGQGTRLTVV.

This clone was detected once. CDR3 DNA sequence: TGTGCCAGTAGTACCCCAGGGGGCACTGAAGCTTTCTTT. Amino acids: CASSTPGGTEAFF. V and J are TRBV19 and TRBJ1-1, with 7 bases matching TRBD1. After removal of 4 bases from V and 4 bases from J, the junction contained 3 bases not matched to a gene. The V gene's germline CDR1 is LNHDA and CDR2 SQIVND (reference sequence). The CDR3 extends over 13 amino acids.

The chain employs TRBV5-1 and TRBJ2-5, with 9 bases matching TRBD2. The ends lost 1 base at V and 0 bases at J; junction bases unmatched: 4. The CDR3 is 16 amino acids. Germline V gene sequence: CDR1 SGHRS, CDR2 YFSETQ. CDR3 loop: CASSLYLAGNQETQYF. CDR3 DNA: TGCGCCAGCAGCTTGTATCTAGCGGGAAACCAAGAGACCCAGTACTTC.

About this clone itself: Additional DNA sequences in this sample encode the identical CDR3. The V and J genes are TRBV29-1 and TRBJ2-3; D not resolved. The CDR3 sequence is 10 residues long. V lost 5 bases and J 5 bases, leaving 5 bases between the germline ends. CDR1 is SQVTM, CDR2 ANQGSEA, per germline. The CDR3 protein is CSVKRDTQYF. The DNA of the CDR3 is TGCAGCGTTAAGAGAGATACGCAGTATTTT.

The V call is TRBV9, the J call TRBJ2-3; 11 nucleotides line up with TRBD2. Germline loops: CDR1 SGDLS, CDR2 YYNGEE. V dropped 3 bases and J dropped 2; count of bases not matched to a gene: 8. The CDR3 extends over 17 amino acids. The CDR3: CASSGLAGRYFTDTQYF. The CDR3 bases are TGTGCCAGCAGCGGACTAGCGGGGCGCTATTTCACAGATACGCAGTATTTT. The variable domain in full, with the rest retrieved from reference TRBV9 and TRBJ2-3, is DSGVTQTPKHLITATGQRVTLRCSPRSGDLSVYWYQQSLDQGLQFLIQYYNGEERAKGNILERFSAQQFPDLHSELNLSSLELGDSALYFCASSGLAGRYFTDTQYFGPGTRLTVL.

J is TRBJ1-2 and V is TRBV27; D unresolved. The V and J ends lost 5 bases and 8 bases respectively, with 15 bases between them. Per germline, CDR1 MNHEY and CDR2 SMNVEV (reference sequence). This CDR3 spans 13 amino acids. The CDR3 DNA reads TGTGCCAGCAGTGCTGGGCCACGGGGAGGCTACACCTTC. Encoded protein: CASSAGPRGGYTF.

DNA for the CDR3: TGTGCCAGCAGCTCACGGTGGGGGGGCGTAAGATATGGCTACACCTTC. This gives the protein CASSSRWGGVRYGYTF. The chain combines TRBV5-8 with TRBJ1-2; weak D call: TRBD1 (6 bases). V lost 3 bases, J lost 5 bases, and 20 bases lay in between. The CDR3 consists of 16 residues. Looked up from germline, CDR1 is SGHTS and CDR2 is YDEGEE.

This chain joins TRBV14 and TRBJ2-7; 7 bases are a match to TRBD1. Germline CDR1 SGHDN, CDR2 FVKESK. The length of the CDR3 is 13 residues. The V and J ends lost 4 bases and 7 bases, in that order; junction bases with no gene match: 7. CDR3 nucleotides: TGTGCCAGCAGCCCGAGACAGGGAATGGAGCAGTACTTC. Protein: CASSPRQGMEQYF.

This clone has a handful of counts. Other DNA sequences in this specimen translate into the identical CDR3. This chain joins TRBV29-1 and TRBJ2-1; D is perhaps TRBD1 (6 bases). Germline lookup yields CDR1 SQVTM and CDR2 ANQGSEA. The CDR3 extends over 13 amino acids. V was shortened by 5 bases and J by 1 base, with 9 bases between the two germline ends. This chain's CDR3 is CSVRTASYNEQFF. CDR3 DNA: TGCAGCGTTCGGACAGCATCCTACAATGAGCAGTTCTTC.

The chain uses TRBV5-5 and TRBJ1-2; D uncertain. In germline, CDR1 is SGHKS, CDR2 YYEKEE (reference sequence). With 3 bases removed from V and 4 bases from J, the gap between germline ends came to 13 bases. The CDR3 has 14 amino acids. The CDR3 region has the DNA TGTGCCAGCAGCTCTTCACTGTCCCGCTATGGCTACACCTTC. It encodes CASSSSLSRYGYTF.

This chain joins TRBV12-5 and TRBJ2-1; D unresolved. Looked up from germline, CDR1 is LGHNT and CDR2 is FRNRAP. This CDR3 spans 13 amino acids. V shed 6 bases and J shed 2 bases, with 8 bases lying between them. The CDR3 region has the DNA TGTGCTAGTGGCAACACCCCCTACAATGAGCAGTTCTTC. As protein: CASGNTPYNEQFF.

For the CDR3, the DNA is TGTGCCAGCGACCTGACAGGGGGTTCCACAGATACGCAGTATTTT. Translating gives CASDLTGGSTDTQYF. The V and J genes are TRBV9 and TRBJ2-3; TRBD1 matches 9 bases. V trimming: 7 bases; J trimming: 2 bases; junction bases outside the gene matches: 8. This CDR3 is 15 amino acids long. Germline lookup yields CDR1 SGDLS and CDR2 YYNGEE.

This rearrangement joins TRBV15 to TRBJ1-1; no clear D. The CDR3 has 13 residues. Germline CDR1 LNHNV, CDR2 YYDKDF (reference sequence). The V end lost 0 bases, the J end lost 7 bases, and 9 bases lay between the germline ends. CDR3 sequence: CATSRDSGIEAFF. The CDR3 DNA reads TGTGCCACCAGCAGAGATTCCGGGATTGAAGCTTTCTTT.

Worth noting for this clone: The junction shows a germline mismatch at one end, possibly a read error. Other DNA sequences in this sample translate to the same CDR3. The CDR3 nucleotides read TGTGCCAGCAGCACCAAGGTGCGCGGGACGGATCATAATTCCCCCCTCCACTTT. Its protein product is CASSTKVRGTDHNSPLHF. The V call is TRBV7-9, the J call TRBJ1-6, with D tentatively TRBD1 (5 bases). CDR1 SEHNR and CDR2 FQNEAQ come from the germline V gene (reference sequence). The CDR3 is 18 residues long.

This sequence joins TRBV30 and TRBJ1-6; a possible D gene is TRBD1 (5 bases). The V gene lost 2 bases and the J gene lost 2 bases, with 16 bases spanning the gap. CDR3 length: 17 residues. Germline V gene sequence: CDR1 GTSNPN, CDR2 SVGIG (reference sequence). The CDR3 region has the DNA TGTGCCTGGAGTACGGGCGGGACGTCGACCTATAATTCACCCCTCCACTTT. As protein: CAWSTGGTSTYNSPLHF.

The chain carries TRBV28 and TRBJ1-2; D might be TRBD1 (5 bases). The CDR3 length is 13 residues. Per germline, CDR1 MDHEN and CDR2 SYDVKM. Deletions cut 8 bases from V and 2 bases from J, with 12 bases between. The CDR3 sequence is CASAGGGNYGYTF. CDR3 nucleotides: TGTGCCAGCGCTGGGGGGGGGAACTATGGCTACACCTTC.

The chain couples TRBV7-2 to TRBJ1-3; TRBD1 matches 7 bases. The CDR3 runs to 15 residues. Looked up from germline, CDR1 is SGHTA and CDR2 is FQGNSA. The V and J ends lost 6 bases and 0 bases, in that order; junction bases with no gene match: 5. The CDR3 DNA sequence: TGTGCCAGCAGGCCAAGGGGGCCCTCTGGAAACACCATATATTTT. It encodes CASRPRGPSGNTIYF.

V and J are TRBV5-6 and TRBJ1-5; tentatively, D is TRBD1 (6 bases). Germline V gene sequence: CDR1 SGHDT, CDR2 YYEEEE. This CDR3 comprises 16 residues. Trimming removed 4 bases at V and 0 bases at J, with 14 bases between. Written as DNA, the CDR3 is TGTGCCAGCAGCCCTCACTGGACAGATAGCAATCAGCCCCAGCATTTT. Its translation is CASSPHWTDSNQPQHF.

The chain couples TRBV5-1 to TRBJ2-1, with D perhaps matching TRBD1 (6 bases). Germline CDR1 is SGHRS and CDR2 is YFSETQ. The CDR3 consists of 12 residues. With 4 bases removed from V and 13 bases from J, the gap between germline ends came to 15 bases. The CDR3 bases are TGCGCCAGCAGCGGGGCAAAGGGGACACAGTTCTTC. It translates to CASSGAKGTQFF.

This rearrangement joins TRBV7-8 to TRBJ2-1; D gene unclear. Germline V gives CDR1 SGHVS, CDR2 FQNEAQ. The CDR3 covers 14 residues. V was shortened by 2 bases and J by 5 bases, with 10 bases between the two germline ends. The CDR3 DNA sequence: TGTGCCAGCAGCTTATCCTACTTCCACAATGAGCAGTTCTTC. This encodes CASSLSYFHNEQFF.

The genes are TRBV10-3 and TRBJ2-3; tentative D call: TRBD2 (5 bases). Per germline, CDR1 ENHRY and CDR2 SYGVKD. V gave up 0 bases and J gave up 6 bases, with 13 bases separating them. The CDR3 extends over 15 amino acids. The CDR3 is CAISESDSCKDTQYF. Here the CDR3 DNA reads TGTGCCATCAGTGAGTCGGACTCCTGCAAGGATACGCAGTATTTT.

The V and J genes are TRBV7-9 and TRBJ1-1; D not resolved. The CDR3 consists of 14 residues. V lost 4 bases and J lost 5, with 14 bases in between. Germline CDR1 is SEHNR and CDR2 is FQNEAQ (reference sequence). CDR3 amino acids: CASSSRQGRTEAFF. Written as DNA, the CDR3 is TGTGCCAGCAGCTCCCGACAAGGGAGAACTGAAGCTTTCTTT.